The rows below give T cell receptor beta chains drawn from one sample of a study of cytomegalovirus exposure and HLA in healthy donors. TCRdb's table, derived via immunoSEQ multiplex PCR, lists solely in-frame clones and lacks some. The sample lists roughly 180,000 clones; 9.5% were seen once. Sequenced: PBMCs. The source of these receptors is a young woman in good health and CMV-seropositive. CDR3s include the opening cysteine and the closing phenylalanine or tryptophan. Fields, in order: J gene, V gene, D gene, clone size, CDR3 protein, CDR3 DNA. A D gene is named only where the DNA matches it firmly. A clone size is listed for some rows: how often the clone was seen (once, few, many), or a class if it is expanded.

j_gene: TRBJ2-4; v_gene: TRBV7-2; d_gene: NA; abundance: few; CDR3aa: CASSPGHVAKNIQYF; CDR3nt: TGTGCCAGCAGCCCGGGACACGTAGCCAAAAACATTCAGTACTTC
j_gene: TRBJ2-7; v_gene: TRBV29-1; d_gene: TRBD2; abundance: NA; CDR3aa: CSVVFFSGRGVRYEQYF; CDR3nt: TGCAGCGTGGTCTTCTTTAGCGGGAGGGGGGTTAGGTACGAGCAGTACTTC
j_gene: TRBJ2-5; v_gene: TRBV6-5; d_gene: TRBD1; abundance: few; CDR3aa: CASSFLGQGFQETQYF; CDR3nt: TGTGCCAGCAGTTTCTTAGGACAGGGGTTCCAAGAGACCCAGTACTTC
j_gene: TRBJ1-2; v_gene: TRBV6-5; d_gene: NA; abundance: few; CDR3aa: CASSPSNYGYTF; CDR3nt: TGTGCCAGCAGTCCCAGTAACTATGGCTACACCTTC
j_gene: TRBJ1-2; v_gene: TRBV30; d_gene: NA; abundance: NA; CDR3aa: CAWTTPGRGVNYGYTF; CDR3nt: TGTGCCTGGACCACCCCCGGGCGGGGGGTCAACTATGGCTACACCTTC
j_gene: TRBJ2-5; v_gene: TRBV5-1; d_gene: TRBD2; abundance: few; CDR3aa: CASSYGGGGQETQYF; CDR3nt: TGCGCCAGCAGCTACGGTGGCGGGGGCCAAGAGACCCAGTACTTC
j_gene: TRBJ2-7; v_gene: TRBV6-6; d_gene: NA; abundance: NA; CDR3aa: CASSYSSQGTYEQYF; CDR3nt: TGTGCCAGCAGTTACTCGTCCCAGGGGACGTACGAGCAGTACTTC
j_gene: TRBJ2-7; v_gene: TRBV6-6; d_gene: TRBD1; abundance: few; CDR3aa: CASRDGQGHEQYF; CDR3nt: TGTGCCAGCAGGGATGGACAGGGTCACGAGCAGTACTTC
j_gene: TRBJ1-1; v_gene: TRBV5-1; d_gene: NA; abundance: NA; CDR3aa: CASSLAEGTEAFF; CDR3nt: TGCGCCAGCAGCTTGGCCGAGGGCACTGAAGCTTTCTTT
j_gene: TRBJ1-4; v_gene: TRBV9; d_gene: TRBD1; abundance: few; CDR3aa: CASSSGGRGNEKLFF; CDR3nt: TGTGCCAGCAGCTCCGGTGGCAGGGGGAATGAAAAACTGTTTTTT
j_gene: TRBJ2-7; v_gene: TRBV29-1; d_gene: NA; abundance: few; CDR3aa: CSVEGVNSYEQYF; CDR3nt: TGCAGCGTTGAAGGGGTCAACAGCTACGAGCAGTACTTC
j_gene: TRBJ2-7; v_gene: TRBV7-9; d_gene: NA; abundance: NA; CDR3aa: CASSWAGYEQYF; CDR3nt: TGTGCCAGCAGCTGGGCCGGCTACGAGCAGTACTTC
j_gene: TRBJ2-7; v_gene: TRBV9; d_gene: NA; abundance: NA; CDR3aa: CASSPRSSGGTYEQYF; CDR3nt: TGTGCCAGCAGCCCCCGGAGTTCCGGGGGAACCTACGAGCAGTACTTC
j_gene: TRBJ1-3; v_gene: TRBV6-6; d_gene: NA; abundance: NA; CDR3aa: CASSSKGRSSGNTIYF; CDR3nt: TGTGCCAGCAGTTCAAAGGGGCGAAGCTCTGGAAACACCATATATTTT
j_gene: TRBJ1-3; v_gene: TRBV30; d_gene: NA; abundance: few; CDR3aa: CAWRPTAGNTIYF; CDR3nt: TGTGCCTGGAGGCCCACAGCTGGAAACACCATATATTTT
j_gene: TRBJ2-3; v_gene: TRBV9; d_gene: TRBD2; abundance: NA; CDR3aa: CASSKTSGRNTQYF; CDR3nt: TGTGCCAGCAGCAAGACTAGCGGGAGAAATACGCAGTATTTT
j_gene: TRBJ2-7; v_gene: TRBV19; d_gene: NA; abundance: NA; CDR3aa: CASMGGATYEQYF; CDR3nt: TGTGCCAGTATGGGGGGGGCCACCTACGAGCAGTACTTC
j_gene: TRBJ2-1; v_gene: TRBV18; d_gene: TRBD2; abundance: NA; CDR3aa: CASSPSAGGQGNEQFF; CDR3nt: TGTGCCAGCTCACCATCGGCGGGAGGGCAGGGAAATGAGCAGTTCTTC
j_gene: TRBJ1-2; v_gene: TRBV5-1; d_gene: NA; abundance: NA; CDR3aa: CASSLVAGVAGGYGYTF; CDR3nt: TGCGCCAGCAGCTTGGTTGCTGGGGTGGCCGGAGGGTATGGCTACACCTTC
j_gene: TRBJ1-2; v_gene: TRBV5-8; d_gene: TRBD1; abundance: NA; CDR3aa: CASSLPGGNYGYTF; CDR3nt: TGTGCCAGCAGCTTGCCAGGGGGTAACTATGGCTACACCTTC
j_gene: TRBJ2-1; v_gene: TRBV5-6; d_gene: TRBD2; abundance: NA; CDR3aa: CASSSGLAGNEQFF; CDR3nt: TGTGCCAGCAGCTCGGGACTAGCGGGCAATGAGCAGTTCTTC
j_gene: TRBJ2-2; v_gene: TRBV6-5; d_gene: NA; abundance: NA; CDR3aa: CASRAVLGELFF; CDR3nt: TGTGCCAGCAGGGCCGTTTTGGGGGAGCTGTTTTTT
j_gene: TRBJ1-2; v_gene: TRBV4-1; d_gene: TRBD1; abundance: NA; CDR3aa: CASSQERERGHGYTF; CDR3nt: TGCGCCAGCAGCCAAGAAAGGGAAAGGGGGCATGGCTACACCTTC
j_gene: TRBJ2-1; v_gene: TRBV9; d_gene: TRBD2; abundance: NA; CDR3aa: CASSVGGGRAWDEQFF; CDR3nt: TGTGCCAGCAGCGTAGGTGGCGGGAGGGCCTGGGATGAGCAGTTCTTC
j_gene: TRBJ2-7; v_gene: TRBV18; d_gene: TRBD1; abundance: few; CDR3aa: CASSPERDSYYEQYF; CDR3nt: TGTGCCAGCTCGCCCGAAAGGGACAGCTACTACGAGCAGTACTTC
j_gene: TRBJ1-1; v_gene: TRBV9; d_gene: NA; abundance: NA; CDR3aa: CASSAPGGFAEAFF; CDR3nt: TGTGCCAGCAGCGCGCCGGGGGGCTTCGCTGAAGCTTTCTTT
j_gene: TRBJ2-3; v_gene: TRBV5-1; d_gene: TRBD2; abundance: NA; CDR3aa: CASSETSGRTDTQYF; CDR3nt: TGCGCCAGCAGCGAGACTAGCGGGAGGACAGATACGCAGTATTTT
j_gene: TRBJ2-2; v_gene: TRBV21-1; d_gene: NA; abundance: NA; CDR3aa: CASSRRWQGGTGELFF; CDR3nt: TGTGCCAGCAGCCGGAGGTGGCAGGGGGGCACCGGGGAGCTGTTTTTT
j_gene: TRBJ2-3; v_gene: TRBV10-3; d_gene: TRBD1; abundance: NA; CDR3aa: CAISESQTGGLSWSTDTQYF; CDR3nt: TGTGCCATCAGTGAGTCCCAGACAGGGGGCTTAAGTTGGAGCACAGATACGCAGTATTTT
j_gene: TRBJ2-3; v_gene: TRBV9; d_gene: TRBD2; abundance: NA; CDR3aa: CASSVGTSGSTDTQYF; CDR3nt: TGTGCCAGCAGCGTAGGGACTAGCGGTAGCACAGATACGCAGTATTTT
j_gene: TRBJ2-7; v_gene: TRBV6-6; d_gene: NA; abundance: many; CDR3aa: CASILNPISYEQYF; CDR3nt: TGTGCCAGCATCCTAAACCCGATCTCCTACGAGCAGTACTTC
j_gene: TRBJ2-7; v_gene: TRBV9; d_gene: NA; abundance: few; CDR3aa: CASSLGHEQYF; CDR3nt: TGTGCCAGCAGCCTAGGGCACGAGCAGTACTTC
j_gene: TRBJ1-4; v_gene: TRBV5-1; d_gene: TRBD1; abundance: few; CDR3aa: CASSWGEQGPKLFF; CDR3nt: TGCGCCAGCAGCTGGGGGGAACAGGGGCCAAAACTGTTTTTT
j_gene: TRBJ2-4; v_gene: TRBV2; d_gene: TRBD2; abundance: few; CDR3aa: CASSDWGGVQLAKNIQYF; CDR3nt: TGTGCCAGCAGTGATTGGGGGGGGGTCCAACTAGCCAAAAACATTCAGTACTTC
j_gene: TRBJ2-7; v_gene: TRBV6-6; d_gene: TRBD2; abundance: few; CDR3aa: CASSYKAGGEEQYF; CDR3nt: TGTGCCAGCAGTTACAAAGCGGGAGGGGAAGAGCAGTACTTC
j_gene: TRBJ2-2; v_gene: TRBV6-5; d_gene: TRBD1; abundance: NA; CDR3aa: CASRGTGRTGELFF; CDR3nt: TGTGCCAGCAGAGGGACAGGGAGAACCGGGGAGCTGTTTTTT
j_gene: TRBJ2-1; v_gene: TRBV5-1; d_gene: NA; abundance: few; CDR3aa: CASSLGLAKANEQFF; CDR3nt: TGCGCCAGCAGCCTGGGTCTAGCGAAAGCCAATGAGCAGTTCTTC
j_gene: TRBJ2-7; v_gene: TRBV11-2; d_gene: TRBD2; abundance: few; CDR3aa: CASSPGGGPPSYEQYF; CDR3nt: TGTGCCAGCAGCCCGGGAGGAGGTCCTCCTTCCTACGAGCAGTACTTC
j_gene: TRBJ1-1; v_gene: TRBV25-1; d_gene: NA; abundance: NA; CDR3aa: CASGSGDTEAFF; CDR3nt: TGTGCCAGCGGTAGCGGGGACACTGAAGCTTTCTTT
j_gene: TRBJ2-7; v_gene: TRBV11-2; d_gene: TRBD2; abundance: few; CDR3aa: CASSFRTSGIGAYEQYF; CDR3nt: TGTGCCAGCAGCTTCCGGACTAGCGGGATTGGTGCCTACGAGCAGTACTTC
j_gene: TRBJ1-3; v_gene: TRBV5-6; d_gene: TRBD1; abundance: NA; CDR3aa: CASTYGQAGNTIYF; CDR3nt: TGTGCCAGCACCTACGGACAGGCTGGAAACACCATATATTTT
j_gene: TRBJ2-7; v_gene: TRBV5-5; d_gene: NA; abundance: few; CDR3aa: CASSHRVNEQYF; CDR3nt: TGTGCCAGCAGCCACAGGGTCAACGAGCAGTACTTC